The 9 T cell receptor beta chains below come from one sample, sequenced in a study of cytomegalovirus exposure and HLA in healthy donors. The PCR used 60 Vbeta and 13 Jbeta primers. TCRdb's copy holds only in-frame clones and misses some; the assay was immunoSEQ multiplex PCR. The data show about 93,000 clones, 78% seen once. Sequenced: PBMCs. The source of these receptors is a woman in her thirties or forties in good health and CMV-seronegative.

The CDR3: CATSTIYSGLAGGETQYF. CDR3 DNA: TGTGCCACCAGCACCATTTATTCGGGACTAGCGGGAGGGGAGACCCAGTACTTC. V and J are TRBV15 and TRBJ2-5, with TRBD2 matching 16 bases. The CDR3 is made up of 18 amino acids. V lost 4 bases and J lost 5; bases outside the gene matches: 10. CDR1 and CDR2 from the germline V gene are LNHNV and YYDKDF (reference sequence).

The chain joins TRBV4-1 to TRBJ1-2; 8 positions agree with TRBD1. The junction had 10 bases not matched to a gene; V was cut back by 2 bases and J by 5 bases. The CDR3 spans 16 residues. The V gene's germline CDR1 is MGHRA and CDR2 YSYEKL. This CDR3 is CASSQLGQGGRYGYTF. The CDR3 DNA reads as TGCGCCAGCAGCCAACTAGGACAGGGAGGAAGGTATGGCTACACCTTC.

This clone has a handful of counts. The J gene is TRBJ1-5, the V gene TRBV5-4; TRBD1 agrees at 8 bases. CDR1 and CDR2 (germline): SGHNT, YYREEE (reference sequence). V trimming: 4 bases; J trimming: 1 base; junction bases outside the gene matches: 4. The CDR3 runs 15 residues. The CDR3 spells CASSPGQGSNQPQHF. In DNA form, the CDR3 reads TGTGCCAGCAGCCCAGGACAGGGCAGCAATCAGCCCCAGCATTTT.

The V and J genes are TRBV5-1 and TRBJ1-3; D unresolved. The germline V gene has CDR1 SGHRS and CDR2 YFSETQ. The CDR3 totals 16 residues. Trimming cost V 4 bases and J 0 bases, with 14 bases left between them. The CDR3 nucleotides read TGCGCCAGCAGCGTGAAGCCGGGAAGCTCTGGAAACACCATATATTTT. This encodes CASSVKPGSSGNTIYF.

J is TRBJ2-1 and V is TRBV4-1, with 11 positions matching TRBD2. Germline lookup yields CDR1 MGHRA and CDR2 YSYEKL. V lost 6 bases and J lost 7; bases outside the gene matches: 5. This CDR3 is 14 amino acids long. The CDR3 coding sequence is TGCGCCAGCAGAAGACTAGCGGGACAAAATGAGCAGTTCTTC. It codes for CASRRLAGQNEQFF.

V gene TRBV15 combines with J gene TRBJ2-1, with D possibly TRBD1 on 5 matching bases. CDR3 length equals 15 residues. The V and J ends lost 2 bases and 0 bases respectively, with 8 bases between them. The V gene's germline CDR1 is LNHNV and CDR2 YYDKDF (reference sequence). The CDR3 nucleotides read TGTGCCACCAGCAGACAGGGCAGCTCCTACAATGAGCAGTTCTTC. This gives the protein CATSRQGSSYNEQFF.

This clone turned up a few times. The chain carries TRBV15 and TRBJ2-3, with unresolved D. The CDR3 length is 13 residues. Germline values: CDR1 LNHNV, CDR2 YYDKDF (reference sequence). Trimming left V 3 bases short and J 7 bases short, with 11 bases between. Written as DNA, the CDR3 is TGTGCCACCAGCAGGGGCCCAGCCAATACGCAGTATTTT. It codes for CATSRGPANTQYF.

The CDR3 reads CASRQGPGELFF. In nucleotides, the CDR3 is TGTGCCAGTCGACAGGGACCCGGGGAGCTGTTTTTT. The V gene is TRBV19, the J gene TRBJ2-2, with 7 bases fitting TRBD1. This CDR3 contains 12 residues. J lost 6 bases, V lost 8 bases, and 3 bases had no gene match. CDR1 is LNHDA, CDR2 SQIVND, per germline (reference sequence).

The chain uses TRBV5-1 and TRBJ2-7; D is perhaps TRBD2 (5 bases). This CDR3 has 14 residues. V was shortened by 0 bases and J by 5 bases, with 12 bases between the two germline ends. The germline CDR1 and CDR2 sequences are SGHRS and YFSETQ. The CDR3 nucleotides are TGCGCCAGCAGCTTGGCGAGGGATAGGGACGAGCAGTACTTC. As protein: CASSLARDRDEQYF.